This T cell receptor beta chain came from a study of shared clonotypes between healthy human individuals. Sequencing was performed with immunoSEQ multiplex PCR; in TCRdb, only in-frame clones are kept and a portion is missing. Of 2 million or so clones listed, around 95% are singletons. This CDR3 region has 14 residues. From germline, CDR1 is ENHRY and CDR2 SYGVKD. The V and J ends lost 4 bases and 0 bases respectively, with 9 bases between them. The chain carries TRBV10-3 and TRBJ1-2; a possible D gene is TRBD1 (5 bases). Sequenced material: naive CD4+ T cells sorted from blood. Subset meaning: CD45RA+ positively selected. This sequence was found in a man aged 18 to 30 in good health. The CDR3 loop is CAISVTGTNYGYTF. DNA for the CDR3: TGTGCCATCAGTGTCACAGGAACTAACTATGGCTACACCTTC.